One and the same sample provided the 15 T cell receptor beta chains below, sequenced in a study of T cells after yellow fever vaccination. Each CDR3 protein gets one entry after TCRdb re-called the 5' RACE reads with MiXCR. The data contain a few hundred thousand distinct CDR3 sequences, over 3% of them singletons. The specimen was PBMCs, collected 15 days after the yellow fever booster vaccination. These receptor sequences come from a man younger than 35 who received the YFV17D yellow fever vaccine.

This clonotype was found many times. This rearrangement joins TRBV7-2 to TRBJ1-2; 7 positions agree with TRBD1. After removal of 1 base from V and 8 bases from J, the junction contained 10 bases not matched to a gene. The length of the CDR3 is 15 residues. The germline CDR1 and CDR2 sequences are SGHTA and FQGNSA. The CDR3 sequence: CASSLETGTLGGYTF. Here the CDR3 DNA reads TGTGCCAGCAGCTTAGAGACAGGGACCCTCGGAGGCTACACCTTC.

The chain has TRBV6-1 and TRBJ1-4, with TRBD1 matching over 7 bases. V lost 5 bases and J lost 5; bases outside the gene matches: 11. Germline V lookup: CDR1 MNHNS, CDR2 SASEGT. This CDR3 spans 16 amino acids. The CDR3 spells CASSPTLRGTNEKLFF. The CDR3 DNA reads as TGTGCCAGCAGTCCCACCCTCAGGGGGACGAATGAAAAACTGTTTTTT.

This clonotype was observed at least ten times. CDR3 sequence: CAWSVSFKETQYF. DNA of the CDR3: TGTGCCTGGAGTGTATCCTTTAAAGAGACCCAGTACTTC. The chain combines TRBV30 with TRBJ2-5; D is ambiguous. The CDR3 sequence is 13 residues long. The germline CDR1 and CDR2 sequences are GTSNPN and SVGIG (reference sequence). Trimming removed 0 bases at V and 3 bases at J, with 8 bases between.

This clonotype came up many times. The CDR3 region has the DNA TGTGCCAGCAGTGAAGCCGGCCTCCACGAACTAGCGGGGACAGATACGCAGTATTTT. It encodes CASSEAGLHELAGTDTQYF. V is TRBV2 and J is TRBJ2-3; 10 bases map to TRBD2. The CDR3 runs 19 residues. Per germline, CDR1 SNHLY and CDR2 FYNNEI. V lost 0 bases to trimming and J lost 3 bases; unmatched junction nucleotides: 12.

This clonotype was observed many times. The chain joins TRBV7-8 to TRBJ1-2; D gene unclear. The germline V gene has CDR1 SGHVS and CDR2 FQNEAQ. Between the trimmed V and J ends, which lost 1 base and 1 base, there was a span of 4 bases. CDR3 length: 13 amino acids. CDR3 sequence (DNA): TGTGCCAGCAGCTTAGGAGATAACTATGGCTACACCTTC. Protein: CASSLGDNYGYTF.

The sample holds many counts of this clonotype. The V and J genes are TRBV12-3 or TRBV12-4 and TRBJ2-7; TRBD2 might be the D (5 bases). This CDR3 contains 13 residues. Trimming stripped 8 bases from V and 0 bases from J, with 11 bases between. The DNA for the CDR3 is TGTGCCAGCGCCCTAGCCTCCTCCTACGAGCAGTACGTC. Its translation: CASALASSYEQYV.

This clonotype was counted at least ten times. The chain is built from TRBV7-3 and TRBJ2-2; the match to TRBD1 covers 8 bases. V lost 5 bases, J lost 7 bases, and 6 bases stayed unmatched. This CDR3 comprises 14 residues. Germline loops: CDR1 SGHTA, CDR2 FQGTGA. CDR3 DNA: TGTGCCAGCAGCCCCTGGACAGGGCACGGGGAGCTGTTTTTT. Protein product: CASSPWTGHGELFF.

This clonotype was recorded at least ten times. The J gene is TRBJ1-5, the V gene TRBV7-2; perhaps TRBD1 as D (5 bases). Germline values: CDR1 SGHTA, CDR2 FQGNSA. V was pared by 1 base and J by 5 bases, with 12 bases between. The CDR3 contains 15 residues. The CDR3 nucleotides read TGTGCCAGCAGCTTAGAGGGGAGAGTGGATCAGCCCCAGCATTTT. Its translation is CASSLEGRVDQPQHF.

The table lists this clonotype with many counts. The V call is TRBV24-1, the J call TRBJ2-1; TRBD2 matches at 12 bases. Germline V gene data show CDR1 as KGHDR and CDR2 as SFDVKD. Trimming at V came to 3 bases and at J to 5 bases, leaving 1 base not matched to a gene. The CDR3 has 15 amino acids. The CDR3 sequence is CATSDRLAGDNEQFF. The CDR3 bases are TGTGCCACCAGTGATCGACTAGCGGGGGACAATGAGCAGTTCTTC.

Ten or more counts support this clonotype. The rearrangement joins TRBV6-2 or TRBV6-3 to TRBJ2-5; possibly TRBD1 for D (5 bases). The CDR3 runs to 15 residues. The V end lost 2 bases, the J end lost 2 bases, and 12 bases lay between the germline ends. CDR1 and CDR2 from the germline V gene are MNHEY and SVGEGT. CDR3 loop: CASSYRGETQETQYF. In nucleotides, the CDR3 is TGTGCCAGCAGTTACAGGGGCGAGACGCAAGAGACCCAGTACTTC.

This clonotype was seen many times. The V and J genes are TRBV7-6 and TRBJ2-3; no firm D call. Trimming cost V 6 bases and J 2 bases, with 12 bases left between them. Germline values: CDR1 SGHVS, CDR2 FNYEAQ. This CDR3 contains 14 residues. The CDR3 protein is CASRLGPTTDTQYF. CDR3 bases: TGTGCCAGCAGACTTGGACCTACCACAGATACGCAGTATTTT. Based on the CDR3 plus reference TRBV7-6 and TRBJ2-3, the full variable domain is GAGVSQSPRYKVTKRGQDVALRCDPISGHVSLYWYRQALGQGPEFLTYFNYEAQQDKSGLPNDRFSAERPEGSISTLTIQRTEQRDSAMYRCASRLGPTTDTQYFGPGTRLTVL.

Regarding this clonotype: A clone one base away is much larger, so this may be a read error. The chain links TRBV19 to TRBJ2-7; the D is unclear. The DNA end favors TRBJ2-1, so the J call may be wrong. This CDR3 comprises 14 residues. Looked up from germline, CDR1 is LNHDA and CDR2 is SQIVND (reference sequence). The CDR3 here is CASSIPAISYEQFF. For the CDR3, the DNA is TGTGCCAGTAGTATCCCTGCTATCTCCTACGAGCAGTTCTTC.

The V call is TRBV12-3 or TRBV12-4, the J call TRBJ2-1; D possibly corresponds to TRBD1 (5 bases). This CDR3 has 15 residues. The V gene lost 7 bases and the J gene lost 0 bases, with 13 bases spanning the gap. CDR3 sequence: CASTRPQGSYNEQFF. CDR3 nucleotide sequence: TGTGCCAGCACTCGACCGCAGGGCTCCTACAATGAGCAGTTCTTC.

This clonotype was recorded many times. This chain uses TRBV5-1 with TRBJ1-1; tentatively, D is TRBD1 (6 bases). The germline V gene has CDR1 SGHRS and CDR2 YFSETQ. V was cut by 4 bases and J by 3 bases, with 13 bases left in between. This CDR3 is built from 14 residues. In nucleotides, the CDR3 is TGCGCCAGCAGCGCAGGGGCGGAAGACACTGAAGCTTTCTTT. Protein sequence: CASSAGAEDTEAFF.

This clonotype was observed at least ten times. The chain joins TRBV5-1 to TRBJ2-3, with D perhaps TRBD2 (5 bases). The CDR3 runs 16 residues. The germline V gene encodes CDR1 SGHRS and CDR2 YFSETQ. Trimming cost V 0 bases and J 4 bases, with 15 bases left between them. CDR3 nucleotide sequence: TGCGCCAGCAGCTTGGGAGGGTTTTCGAGACCAGATACGCAGTATTTT. Translation gives CASSLGGFSRPDTQYF.